A single sample is the source of the 26 T cell receptor beta chains below, sequenced in a study of blood T cells in healthy people across ages. Through a sample-barcoded 5' primer and a J-beta primer mix, a second PCR was run for roughly 6 to 11 cycles. From the 5' RACE reads, TCRdb called clonotypes with MiXCR, one entry per CDR3 protein. The top ten hold less than 0.85% of the sample, which has more than 900,000 distinct CDR3 sequences, around 25% seen once. These data were also reused for a study on T cells of mothers and their children.

The specimen sequenced was blood. The receptor source for this set is a girl aged 2-15 years in good health.

This clonotype was found a few times. CDR3 in amino acids: CASSFTGKRTYEQYF. In DNA form, the CDR3 reads TGTGCCAGCAGTTTTACAGGAAAGAGGACCTACGAGCAGTACTTC. The genes are TRBV27 and TRBJ2-7; D perhaps matches TRBD1 (5 bases). Germline CDR1 reads MNHEY; CDR2 reads SMNVEV (reference sequence). Between the trimmed V and J ends, which lost 3 bases and 2 bases, there was a span of 14 bases. The CDR3 covers 15 residues.

This chain joins TRBV4-1 and TRBJ2-1, with D perhaps being TRBD1 or TRBD2 (6 bases each). CDR3 size: 15 residues. The V and J ends lost 5 bases and 7 bases respectively, with 18 bases between them. Germline V gene data show CDR1 as MGHRA and CDR2 as YSYEKL. CDR3 sequence: CASSRTEDSGNEQFF. The CDR3 coding sequence is TGCGCCAGCAGCAGGACGGAGGACAGCGGGAATGAGCAGTTCTTC.

This clonotype was found many times. V and J are TRBV4-3 and TRBJ2-7, with D unclear. This CDR3 is 13 amino acids long. Germline CDR1 and CDR2: LGHNA and YSLEER. V lost 0 bases and J 6 bases, leaving 9 bases between the germline ends. This CDR3 reads CASSQDPSPEQYF. Written as DNA, the CDR3 is TGCGCCAGCAGCCAAGATCCCAGTCCCGAGCAGTACTTC.

The table lists this clonotype with a few counts. The rearrangement joins TRBV20-1 to TRBJ2-1, with a possible D match to TRBD2 (5 bases). V was pared by 2 bases and J by 5 bases, with 13 bases between. The CDR3 loop spans 14 amino acids. Per the germline V gene, CDR1 is DFQATT and CDR2 is SNEGSKA (reference sequence). The CDR3 sequence: CSARSGNPHNEQFF. Here the CDR3 DNA reads TGCAGTGCTAGATCCGGGAACCCCCACAATGAGCAGTTCTTC.

This clonotype turned up a few times. At one boundary the junction diverges from the germline segment, which might be a read error. This chain joins TRBV20-1 and TRBJ1-1; 8 positions agree with TRBD1. In germline, CDR1 is DFQATT, CDR2 SNEGSKA (reference sequence). This CDR3 is built from 15 residues. CDR3 nucleotides: TGCAGTGCTGGAGATGGGGCAGGGGGCGGAACTGAAGCTTTCTTT. Translated: CSAGDGAGGGTEAFF.

V and J are TRBV25-1 and TRBJ1-1, with 9 bases matching TRBD1. Trimming at V came to 4 bases and at J to 0 bases, leaving 15 bases not matched to a gene. This CDR3 has 19 residues. The germline CDR1 and CDR2 sequences are MGHDK and SYGVNS. CDR3 protein: CASSGITGTGSTMNTEAFF. The CDR3 nucleotides read TGTGCCAGCAGTGGAATAACCGGGACAGGGAGCACGATGAACACTGAAGCTTTCTTT. The whole variable domain, filled in from reference TRBV25-1 and TRBJ1-1, reads EADIYQTPRYLVIGTGKKITLECSQTMGHDKMYWYQQDPGMELHLIHYSYGVNSTEKGDLSSESTVSRIRTEHFPLTLESARPSHTSQYLCASSGITGTGSTMNTEAFFGQGTRLTVV.

V usage is TRBV12-3 or TRBV12-4 and J usage is TRBJ2-1; the match to TRBD2 covers 12 bases. The CDR3 is 18 amino acids. V trimming: 4 bases; J trimming: 7 bases; junction bases outside the gene matches: 14. CDR3 region: CASSSSFLTSGRGNEQFF. The CDR3 nucleotides read TGTGCCAGCAGTTCCTCCTTCCTGACTAGCGGGAGAGGTAATGAGCAGTTCTTC.

The chain combines TRBV6-5 with TRBJ1-5, with D perhaps matching TRBD1 (6 bases). The CDR3 loop spans 16 amino acids. Germline CDR1 MNHEY, CDR2 SVGAGI. V lost 5 bases to trimming and J lost 1 base, with 15 bases between them. CDR3 amino acids: CASSPMGGASNQPQHF. The CDR3 bases are TGTGCCAGCAGTCCCATGGGGGGCGCGAGCAATCAGCCCCAGCATTTT.

The chain recombines TRBV6-1 with TRBJ2-5; D gene uncertain. Trimming took 5 bases from V and 10 from J, leaving 20 bases between them. CDR3 length equals 14 residues. Germline V gives CDR1 MNHNS, CDR2 SASEGT. In nucleotides, the CDR3 is TGTGCCAGCAGTCTCCTCGGCGACTTGAGAGGCCAGTACTTC. Encoded protein: CASSLLGDLRGQYF.

The chain uses TRBV7-2 and TRBJ1-2; D perhaps matches TRBD1 (5 bases). Germline V lookup: CDR1 SGHTA, CDR2 FQGNSA. V lost 3 bases to trimming and J lost 8 bases, with 16 bases between them. The CDR3 loop spans 14 amino acids. The CDR3 nucleotides read TGTGCCAGCAGCTTCCCGGGAAGGGGTGGCGGCTACACCTTC. Protein product: CASSFPGRGGGYTF.

The chain couples TRBV5-1 to TRBJ2-5; no clear D. V lost 4 bases and J 2 bases, leaving 15 bases between the germline ends. Germline CDR1 SGHRS, CDR2 YFSETQ. The CDR3 consists of 15 residues. CDR3 amino acids: CASSPDGRSQETQYF. The CDR3 DNA reads as TGCGCCAGCAGCCCCGACGGACGTTCTCAAGAGACCCAGTACTTC.

Notes on this clonotype: A much more abundant neighbour one base away suggests this may be a read error. This chain uses TRBV20-1 with TRBJ2-7; D gene uncertain. The CDR3 extends over 12 amino acids. Germline CDR1 and CDR2: DFQATT and SNEGSKA (reference sequence). The CDR3 bases are TGCAGTGCTAGTAGGCCCGATTACGAGCAGTGCTTC. Translation gives CSASRPDYEQCF.

Worth noting for this clonotype: At one of its ends the junction is not consistent with the germline gene, which may arise from a read error. This chain connects TRBV4-3 to TRBJ2-3; D unresolved. CDR1 is LGHNA and CDR2 is YSLEER in the germline V gene. This CDR3 region has 17 residues. Here the CDR3 reads CASSQGVAGKWLTTRYF. CDR3 nucleotide sequence: TGCGCCAGCAGCCAAGGCGTTGCAGGCAAGTGGTTAACTACGCGGTATTTT.

The rearrangement joins TRBV20-1 to TRBJ2-1; D uncertain. The CDR3 spans 17 residues. Trimming cost V 3 bases and J 8 bases, with 26 bases left between them. The germline V gene encodes CDR1 DFQATT and CDR2 SNEGSKA (reference sequence). The CDR3: CSARPTFRVSGPDEQFF. The CDR3 nucleotides are TGCAGTGCTAGGCCAACTTTCCGGGTCTCGGGTCCGGATGAGCAGTTCTTC.

The chain couples TRBV29-1 to TRBJ2-3; D gene uncertain. Germline-derived CDR1 and CDR2 are SQVTM and ANQGSEA. This CDR3 region has 14 residues. V gave up 6 bases and J gave up 2 bases, with 15 bases separating them. CDR3 sequence (DNA): TGCAGCGTCGAGTCAGGACCTGCCACAGATACGCAGTATTTT. It yields the protein CSVESGPATDTQYF.

The V call is TRBV29-1, the J call TRBJ1-2; possible D gene TRBD1, 6 bases. Germline CDR1 is SQVTM and CDR2 is ANQGSEA. This CDR3 contains 14 residues. Trimming took 5 bases from V and 4 from J, leaving 17 bases between them. In DNA form, the CDR3 reads TGCAGCGTTATGGGGCCCAGGGGCCCCTATGGCTACACCTTC. Translating gives CSVMGPRGPYGYTF.

This clonotype was counted between two and nine times. V usage is TRBV14 and J usage is TRBJ2-1; 9 positions match TRBD1. J gave up 3 bases and V 1 base, and 1 base lay outside the gene matches. Germline V gives CDR1 SGHDN, CDR2 FVKESK. CDR3 length equals 15 residues. CDR3 in DNA: TGTGCCAGCAGCCAAGTGGGACAGGGCTACAATGAGCAGTTCTTC. This sequence encodes CASSQVGQGYNEQFF.

Details on this clonotype: One end of the junction fails to match germline, which may point to a read error. The CDR3 spells CASRRRDSSYGYTF. CDR3 DNA sequence: TGTGCCAGCCGACGCCGGGACAGCTCCTATGGCTACACTTTC. V is TRBV12-3 or TRBV12-4 and J is TRBJ1-2; 7 positions match TRBD1. The CDR3 is made up of 14 amino acids.

The rearrangement uses TRBV28 and TRBJ2-3, with D hard to call. The V end was cut by 5 bases, the J end by 0 bases, with 12 bases between. Germline V gene sequence: CDR1 MDHEN, CDR2 SYDVKM. There are 15 residues in the CDR3. Here the CDR3 reads CASSPLGVSTDTQYF. In DNA, the CDR3 is TGTGCCAGCAGTCCCCTAGGAGTTAGCACAGATACGCAGTATTTT. The complete variable domain, with remaining parts taken from reference TRBV28 and TRBJ2-3, reads DVKVTQSSRYLVKRTGEKVFLECVQDMDHENMFWYRQDPGLGLRLIYFSYDVKMKEKGDIPEGYSVSREKKERFSLILESASTNQTSMYLCASSPLGVSTDTQYFGPGTRLTVL.

CDR3 DNA sequence: TGCAGCGTTAACGGGCAGGGATCCTACAATGAGCAGTTCTTC. This sequence encodes CSVNGQGSYNEQFF. The gene calls are TRBV29-1 and TRBJ2-1, with D maybe TRBD1 (5 bases). With 5 bases removed from V and 1 base from J, the gap between germline ends came to 12 bases. CDR1 is SQVTM, CDR2 ANQGSEA, per germline. The CDR3 is 14 residues long.

The V gene is TRBV29-1, the J gene TRBJ2-6; perhaps TRBD1 as D (6 bases). CDR3 length: 13 amino acids. V gave up 5 bases and J gave up 2 bases, with 7 bases separating them. Germline loops: CDR1 SQVTM, CDR2 ANQGSEA. CDR3 coding DNA: TGCAGCGTTACAGGGACTGGGGCCAACGTCCTGACTTTC. It translates to CSVTGTGANVLTF.

The rearrangement joins TRBV7-6 to TRBJ2-5; D perhaps matches TRBD2 (5 bases). The last part of the DNA fits TRBJ2-7 better; the J call may be wrong. Germline loops: CDR1 SGHVS, CDR2 FNYEAQ. The CDR3 sequence is 16 residues long. CDR3 DNA sequence: TGTGCCAGCAGCTTTCCCCAAGGCAAACTAGCCTACGAGCAGTACTTC. Translation gives CASSFPQGKLAYEQYF.

This clonotype has just a few counts. The chain combines TRBV5-1 with TRBJ2-5, with TRBD2 matching over 10 bases. With 1 base clipped from V and 3 bases from J, the junction kept 9 bases outside the gene matches. This CDR3 is built from 17 residues. Germline CDR1 and CDR2: SGHRS and YFSETQ. In nucleotides, the CDR3 is TGCGCCAGCAGCTTGAGGAGTAGCGGGAGGACCGAAGAGACCCAGTACTTC. Its translation: CASSLRSSGRTEETQYF.

This clonotype was counted between two and nine times. V is TRBV7-2 and J is TRBJ2-7; D may correspond to TRBD1 or TRBD2 (6 bases each). Germline CDR1 SGHTA, CDR2 FQGNSA. The CDR3 contains 16 residues. V shed 2 bases and J shed 3 bases, with 17 bases lying between them. The CDR3 loop is CASSLNRVKDYYEQYF. Written as DNA, the CDR3 is TGTGCCAGCAGCTTAAACAGGGTAAAGGACTACTACGAGCAGTACTTC.

This clonotype was seen a handful of times. CDR3 nucleotide sequence: TGTGCCAGCAGCTTAGCGGACAGGGGGTCTCAGTACTTC. Its translation is CASSLADRGSQYF. The chain uses TRBV7-2 and TRBJ2-5; 10 nucleotides match TRBD1. CDR1 is SGHTA and CDR2 is FQGNSA in the germline V gene. The CDR3 length is 13 residues. J was trimmed by 11 bases and V by 0 bases; bases with no gene match: 3.

This rearrangement joins TRBV12-3 or TRBV12-4 to TRBJ2-7, with a possible D match to TRBD1 (6 bases). Between the trimmed V and J ends, which lost 6 bases and 1 base, there was a span of 16 bases. This CDR3 spans 15 amino acids. CDR3 nucleotide sequence: TGTGCCAGCAGCCTAAGACAGGATTATTCCTACGAGCAGTACTTC. It yields the protein CASSLRQDYSYEQYF.